The 20 T cell receptor beta chains given below trace back to one sample, sequenced in a study of shared clonotypes between healthy human individuals. Measured with immunoSEQ multiplex PCR; TCRdb has only the in-frame clones, and not every one. The profile shows roughly 300,000 clones, over 75% of them singletons. The sequenced sample consisted of memory CD8+ T cells sorted from blood. Subset here: CD45RO+ cells pooled with CCR7-negative TemRA cells. The receptors come from a man between 18 and 29 years old in good health.

V and J are TRBV2 and TRBJ2-7; unclear D gene. CDR3 size: 13 residues. CDR1 SNHLY and CDR2 FYNNEI come from the germline V gene. Deletions cut 1 base from V and 3 bases from J, with 7 bases between. The CDR3 DNA reads as TGTGCCAGCAGTGAAGTACTCAACTACGAGCAGTACTTC. It codes for CASSEVLNYEQYF.

There are many counts of this clone. The V gene is TRBV30, the J gene TRBJ2-1, with TRBD2 matching over 15 bases. Looked up from germline, CDR1 is GTSNPN and CDR2 is SVGIG (reference sequence). The CDR3 totals 16 residues. The J segment lost 9 bases and the V segment lost 1 base, leaving 7 bases of the junction unmatched. This chain's CDR3 is CAWSAPGLAGGSEQFF. The CDR3 DNA follows: TGTGCCTGGAGTGCTCCGGGACTAGCGGGAGGTAGTGAGCAGTTCTTC.

J is TRBJ2-2 and V is TRBV7-9; 7 nucleotides line up with TRBD2. The trim removed 7 bases at V and 6 bases at J, leaving 8 bases unmatched. Germline CDR1 SEHNR, CDR2 FQNEAQ (reference sequence). The CDR3 sequence is 14 residues long. CDR3 DNA sequence: TGTGCCAGCAAGACTAGCCGGAGCCCCGGGGAGCTGTTTTTT. This encodes CASKTSRSPGELFF. Looking up the rest from reference TRBV7-9 and TRBJ2-2 gives the full variable domain: DTGVSQNPRHKITKRGQNVTFRCDPISEHNRLYWYRQTLGQGPEFLTYFQNEAQLEKSRLLSDRFSAERPKGSFSTLEIQRTEQGDSAMYLCASKTSRSPGELFFGEGSRLTVL.

This rearrangement joins TRBV29-1 to TRBJ2-7, with 8 bases identical to TRBD2. This CDR3 comprises 15 residues. V trimming: 0 bases; J trimming: 6 bases; junction bases outside the gene matches: 10. Germline lookup yields CDR1 SQVTM and CDR2 ANQGSEA. CDR3 in DNA: TGCAGCGTTGAAGATGGGAGCGGGGGAAGAGGCGAGCAGTACTTC. Its translation is CSVEDGSGGRGEQYF.

This clone was detected ten times or more. The chain combines TRBV9 with TRBJ2-2, with a possible D match to TRBD2 (6 bases). The CDR3 length is 15 residues. V gave up 4 bases and J gave up 1 base, with 11 bases separating them. The V gene's germline CDR1 is SGDLS and CDR2 YYNGEE. CDR3 bases: TGTGCCAGCAGCCCCTGGGGAGGGAACACCGGGGAGCTGTTTTTT. Amino acid sequence: CASSPWGGNTGELFF.

The count of this clone is one. The chain is built from TRBV27 and TRBJ1-1, with D perhaps matching TRBD1 (5 bases). V was trimmed by 7 bases and J by 4 bases, leaving 16 bases between them. The CDR3 runs to 14 residues. Germline assignment: CDR1 MNHEY and CDR2 SMNVEV (reference sequence). The CDR3 nucleotides are TGTGCCAGCAATTCAATGGGGGTGGCCACTGAAGCTTTCTTT. Translating gives CASNSMGVATEAFF.

This sequence joins TRBV11-3 and TRBJ2-5; 7 bases map to TRBD2. Trimming took 6 bases from V and 3 from J; bases not matched to a gene: 4. The length of the CDR3 is 13 residues. The germline gives CDR1 SGHNT, CDR2 YENEEA. The CDR3 loop reads CASSRRGEETQYF. CDR3 in DNA: TGTGCCAGCAGTCGACGGGGGGAAGAGACCCAGTACTTC.

V and J are TRBV4-1 and TRBJ2-7; D is possibly TRBD2 (5 bases). Trimming took 1 base from V and 3 from J, leaving 10 bases between them. This CDR3 is built from 14 residues. Germline V gene data show CDR1 as MGHRA and CDR2 as YSYEKL. CDR3 protein: CASSQVEGGYEQYF. In DNA, the CDR3 is TGCGCCAGCAGCCAAGTTGAAGGAGGCTACGAGCAGTACTTC.

The chain couples TRBV6-6 to TRBJ1-1, with a weak D call TRBD1 (6 bases). V was trimmed by 0 bases and J by 1 base, leaving 9 bases between them. Germline CDR1 is MNHNY and CDR2 is SVGAGI (reference sequence). The CDR3 consists of 15 residues. The CDR3 nucleotides read TGTGCCAGCAGTTACTCGTTACAGGGGAACACTGAAGCTTTCTTT. This gives the protein CASSYSLQGNTEAFF.

The gene calls are TRBV4-3 and TRBJ2-3; 15 bases map to TRBD2. The CDR3 has 19 amino acids. After removal of 0 bases from V and 4 bases from J, the junction contained 8 bases not matched to a gene. CDR1 and CDR2 (germline): LGHNA, YSLEER. The CDR3 protein is CASSQEGLAGGPSPDTQYF. CDR3 in DNA: TGCGCCAGCAGCCAAGAAGGACTAGCGGGAGGGCCATCGCCAGATACGCAGTATTTT.

The chain uses TRBV13 and TRBJ2-3; D perhaps matches TRBD1 (5 bases). CDR1 is PRHDT, CDR2 FYEKMQ, per germline (reference sequence). The CDR3 has 13 amino acids. The germline V and J ends were trimmed by 1 base and 4 bases, with 6 bases remaining between them. The chain's CDR3 is CASSLEGADTQYF. The CDR3 DNA sequence: TGTGCCAGCAGCTTAGAAGGGGCAGATACGCAGTATTTT.

This chain's CDR3 is CASSQEGVFPGGPQETQYF. The CDR3 DNA sequence: TGCGCCAGCAGCCAAGAGGGCGTCTTTCCAGGGGGCCCTCAAGAGACCCAGTACTTC. The chain links TRBV4-1 to TRBJ2-5; TRBD1 aligns across 8 bases. V dropped 0 bases and J dropped 2; count of bases not matched to a gene: 14. CDR3 size: 19 residues. Germline V CDR1 and CDR2: MGHRA, YSYEKL.

Only one count was recorded for this clone. The chain links TRBV29-1 to TRBJ2-7; 8 bases map to TRBD1. The junction had 3 bases not matched to a gene; V was cut back by 2 bases and J by 3 bases. The CDR3 sequence is 13 residues long. Germline lookup yields CDR1 SQVTM and CDR2 ANQGSEA. In nucleotides, the CDR3 is TGCAGCGTTGAATTGGGGACAGGCTACGAGCAGTACTTC. Its protein is CSVELGTGYEQYF.

This chain joins TRBV4-2 and TRBJ2-4, with D tentatively TRBD1 or TRBD2 (5 bases each). V lost 0 bases, J lost 13 bases, and 19 bases lay in between. Looked up from germline, CDR1 is LGHNA and CDR2 is YNFKEQ. The CDR3 has 15 amino acids. The DNA for the CDR3 is TGTGCCAGCAGCCAAGATTTCGGGACCTTACTCGAACAGTACTTC. Its protein is CASSQDFGTLLEQYF.

This chain connects TRBV2 to TRBJ2-6; D possibly corresponds to TRBD2 (5 bases). Trimming cost V 7 bases and J 0 bases, with 16 bases left between them. CDR3 length equals 17 residues. Looked up from germline, CDR1 is SNHLY and CDR2 is FYNNEI. The CDR3 nucleotides are TGTGCCAGCACCTCGAGGGATCTCCCCTCTGGGGCCAACGTCCTGACTTTC. Translation gives CASTSRDLPSGANVLTF.

The V gene is TRBV2, the J gene TRBJ2-5; tentative D call: TRBD2 (6 bases). V was shortened by 3 bases and J by 4 bases, with 12 bases between the two germline ends. Germline CDR1 reads SNHLY; CDR2 reads FYNNEI. The CDR3 runs 14 residues. As DNA, the CDR3 is TGTGCCAGCAGTGACCAAGCCGGGAGAGAGACCCAGTACTTC. Its translation is CASSDQAGRETQYF.

This chain links TRBV4-1 with TRBJ1-2; TRBD1 matches 8 bases. The CDR3 loop spans 15 amino acids. Germline V lookup: CDR1 MGHRA, CDR2 YSYEKL. V lost 3 bases and J lost 4; bases outside the gene matches: 7. The CDR3 DNA reads TGCGCCAGCAGCCACTCGACAGGGGCTATCTATGGCTACACCTTC. As protein: CASSHSTGAIYGYTF.

The chain joins TRBV7-9 to TRBJ2-3; D is undetermined. Trimming took off 0 bases at V and 4 bases at J, with 5 bases between the two ends. The CDR3 spans 13 residues. Germline V gene lookup returns CDR1 SEHNR and CDR2 FQNEAQ (reference sequence). Here the CDR3 DNA reads TGTGCCAGCAGCTTAGCAGATCCAGATACGCAGTATTTT. Its protein product is CASSLADPDTQYF.

The J gene is TRBJ2-2, the V gene TRBV2, with D possibly matching TRBD2 (5 bases). The length of the CDR3 is 14 residues. Germline V gene lookup returns CDR1 SNHLY and CDR2 FYNNEI. Trimming removed 10 bases from V and 6 bases from J, with 18 bases in between. Written as DNA, the CDR3 is TGTGCCACCGAGGGCCAAATGCACCCCGGGGAGCTGTTTTTT. Its protein product is CATEGQMHPGELFF.

The V and J genes are TRBV28 and TRBJ2-4, with TRBD2 matching over 11 bases. Germline trimming cut 7 bases from V and 3 bases from J; bases unmatched to any gene: 14. The CDR3 runs to 18 residues. Germline lookup yields CDR1 MDHEN and CDR2 SYDVKM. The CDR3 spells CASTTPGLAEYGKNIQYF. The CDR3, as DNA: TGTGCCAGCACAACCCCGGGACTAGCGGAATATGGCAAAAACATTCAGTACTTC.